This entry lists 11 T cell receptor beta chains sequenced from one sample in a study of blood T cell repertoires in COVID-19. Sequencing was performed with immunoSEQ multiplex PCR; in TCRdb, only in-frame clones are kept and a portion is missing. The table includes 45,000 to 50,000 clones, around four fifths detected once. Sequenced sample: peripheral blood. Receptors originate from a man between 65 and 79 years old with acute or convalescent COVID-19.

This chain links TRBV3-1 (or the pseudogene TRBV3-2) with TRBJ2-3; D is ambiguous. Germline-derived CDR1 and CDR2 are LGHDT and YNNKEL (reference sequence). This CDR3 spans 12 amino acids. Trimming pared 4 bases from V and 3 bases from J, leaving 5 bases between. The CDR3 DNA follows: TGTGCCAGCAGCCTTCAAACAGATACGCAGTATTTT. Translated: CASSLQTDTQYF.

This chain connects TRBV30 to TRBJ2-1, with 10 bases that match TRBD2. There are 14 residues in the CDR3. After removal of 2 bases from V and 9 bases from J, the junction contained 7 bases not matched to a gene. CDR1 is GTSNPN, CDR2 SVGIG, per germline (reference sequence). The CDR3 region has the DNA TGTGCCTGGAGTAGCGGGGGGGCTTTGGGTGAGCAGTTCTTC. As protein: CAWSSGGALGEQFF.

The chain uses TRBV4-2 and TRBJ1-2, with D possibly TRBD1 on 6 matching bases. V was clipped by 4 bases and J by 6 bases, with 15 bases between them. The length of the CDR3 is 14 residues. Germline CDR1 LGHNA, CDR2 YNFKEQ. Written as DNA, the CDR3 is TGTGCCAGCAGCCTCCGGACAGAAGGGAATGGCTACACCTTC. Encoded protein: CASSLRTEGNGYTF.

This clone counts as medium-sized. The chain has TRBV2 and TRBJ1-1; 9 bases align to TRBD1. The CDR3 is 15 residues long. J lost 5 bases, V lost 4 bases, and 8 bases had no gene match. Germline CDR1 and CDR2: SNHLY and FYNNEI. The CDR3 region has the DNA TGTGCCAGCAGTGCCTTGGGACAGGGAGTTACTGAAGCTTTCTTT. Translating it yields CASSALGQGVTEAFF.

This sequence joins TRBV18 and TRBJ1-3, with a tentative D call TRBD1 (6 bases). Looked up from germline, CDR1 is KGHSH and CDR2 is LQKENI. This CDR3 is built from 16 residues. With 3 bases removed from V and 1 base from J, the gap between germline ends came to 13 bases. The CDR3 loop is CASSPRTGKSGNTIYF. The DNA for the CDR3 is TGTGCCAGCTCACCGAGAACAGGGAAATCTGGAAACACCATATATTTT.

The rearrangement uses TRBV18 and TRBJ2-2; D gene ambiguous. CDR1 KGHSH and CDR2 LQKENI come from the germline V gene. Between the trimmed V and J ends, which lost 2 bases and 0 bases, there was a span of 7 bases. This CDR3 comprises 15 residues. The CDR3 DNA is TGTGCCAGCTCACCAAATACTTCGAACACCGGGGAGCTGTTTTTT. Translated: CASSPNTSNTGELFF.

The chain uses TRBV19 and TRBJ1-4; a possible D gene is TRBD1 (5 bases). This CDR3 spans 15 amino acids. The V end lost 2 bases, the J end lost 4 bases, and 11 bases lay between the germline ends. CDR1 and CDR2 from the germline V gene are LNHDA and SQIVND (reference sequence). CDR3 bases: TGTGCCAGTAGTATATCAGGGCAGCGTAATGAAAAACTGTTTTTT. This gives the protein CASSISGQRNEKLFF.

This clone came up a few times. The chain carries TRBV27 and TRBJ2-7; D may be TRBD2 (5 bases). CDR3 length: 14 amino acids. With 3 bases removed from V and 1 base from J, the gap between germline ends came to 10 bases. CDR1 and CDR2 (germline): MNHEY, SMNVEV (reference sequence). The CDR3 bases are TGTGCCAGCAGTTTCGAGGGTGGTTCCTACGAGCAGTACTTC. Protein sequence: CASSFEGGSYEQYF.

The chain has TRBV6-1 and TRBJ1-2; D unresolved. The CDR3 loop spans 14 amino acids. Looked up from germline, CDR1 is MNHNS and CDR2 is SASEGT. Trimming cost V 1 base and J 3 bases, with 9 bases left between them. Here the CDR3 reads CASSEGRLDYGYTF. The CDR3 DNA is TGTGCCAGCAGTGAAGGGAGACTGGACTATGGCTACACCTTC.

A single count supports this clone. The chain couples TRBV6-5 to TRBJ2-5, with 8 bases lining up with TRBD2. V shed 8 bases, J shed 5 bases, and the junction held 13 bases outside the gene matches. The CDR3 runs 15 residues. The germline V gene encodes CDR1 MNHEY and CDR2 SVGAGI. The CDR3 is CASRSTAGLDETQYF. The CDR3 DNA follows: TGTGCCAGCCGATCCACGGCGGGACTAGATGAGACCCAGTACTTC.

This chain connects TRBV29-1 to TRBJ2-3; no reliable D call. CDR1 and CDR2 (germline): SQVTM, ANQGSEA. The length of the CDR3 is 12 residues. The V gene lost 2 bases and the J gene lost 1 base, with 4 bases spanning the gap. CDR3 coding DNA: TGCAGCGTTGAAACGGGCACAGATACGCAGTATTTT. This encodes CSVETGTDTQYF.